This T cell receptor beta chain is drawn from a study of blood T cell repertoires in COVID-19. About the research overall: The United States, Italy and Spain provided the acute and convalescent COVID-19 samples. From T cells, B-cell-depleted T cells, or PBMCs came the material, which was cDNA or gDNA.

Trimming took 5 bases from V and 0 from J, leaving 17 bases between them. CDR1 MNHEY and CDR2 SMNVEV come from the germline V gene (reference sequence). CDR3 length: 16 amino acids. Per the original data handling: Counts of nucleated cells, estimated from reference gene primer amplification, were obtained. Assay: immunoSEQ multiplex PCR; the TCRdb copy retains only in-frame clones and omits some. V, J and clone size were drawn from that table, and D and trimming were deduced from the DNA. The table records 160,000 or so clones, 89% of them present only once. This receptor was obtained from a man in his sixties with acute or convalescent COVID-19. The sample was peripheral blood. This chain joins TRBV27 and TRBJ2-7, with D perhaps TRBD2 (7 bases). CDR3 loop: CASSPRGGLSSYEQYF. The DNA of the CDR3 is TGTGCCAGCAGTCCCAGGGGAGGGTTGAGCTCCTACGAGCAGTACTTC.